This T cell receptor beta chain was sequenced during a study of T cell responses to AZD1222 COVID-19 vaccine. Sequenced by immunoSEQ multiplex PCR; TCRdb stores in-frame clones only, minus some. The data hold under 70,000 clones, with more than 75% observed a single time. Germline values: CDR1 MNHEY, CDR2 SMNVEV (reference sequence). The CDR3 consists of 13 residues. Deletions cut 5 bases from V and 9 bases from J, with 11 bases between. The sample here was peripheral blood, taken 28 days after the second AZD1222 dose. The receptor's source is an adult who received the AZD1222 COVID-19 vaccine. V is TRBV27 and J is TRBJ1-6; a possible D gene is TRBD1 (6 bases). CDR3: CASSEGHTSPLHF. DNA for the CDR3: TGTGCCAGCAGTGAGGGACACACTTCACCCCTCCACTTT.